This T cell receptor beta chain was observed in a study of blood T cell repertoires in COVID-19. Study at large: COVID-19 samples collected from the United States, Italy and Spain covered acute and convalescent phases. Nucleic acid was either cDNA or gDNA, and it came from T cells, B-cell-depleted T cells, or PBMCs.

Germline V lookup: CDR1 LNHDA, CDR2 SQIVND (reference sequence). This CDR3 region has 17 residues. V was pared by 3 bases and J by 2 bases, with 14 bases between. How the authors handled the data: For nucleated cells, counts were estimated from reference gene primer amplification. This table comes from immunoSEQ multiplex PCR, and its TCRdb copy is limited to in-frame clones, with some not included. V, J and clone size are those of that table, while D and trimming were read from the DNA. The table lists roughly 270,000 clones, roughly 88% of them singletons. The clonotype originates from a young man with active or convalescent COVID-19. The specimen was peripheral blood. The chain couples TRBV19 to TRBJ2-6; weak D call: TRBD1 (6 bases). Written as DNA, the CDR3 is TGTGCCAGTAGTATTCGCCCGAACAGGGCTGGGGCCAACGTCCTGACTTTC. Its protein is CASSIRPNRAGANVLTF.